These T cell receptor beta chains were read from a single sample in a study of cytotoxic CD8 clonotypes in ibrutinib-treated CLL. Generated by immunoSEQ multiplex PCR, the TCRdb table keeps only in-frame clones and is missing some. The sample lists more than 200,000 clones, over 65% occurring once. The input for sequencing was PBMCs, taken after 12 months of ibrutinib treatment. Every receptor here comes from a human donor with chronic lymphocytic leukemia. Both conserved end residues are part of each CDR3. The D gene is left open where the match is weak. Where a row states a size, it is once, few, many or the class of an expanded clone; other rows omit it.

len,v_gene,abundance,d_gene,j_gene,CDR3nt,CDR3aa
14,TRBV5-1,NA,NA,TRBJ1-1,TGCGCCAGCAAAAGTTGGCAGATGAACACTGAAGCTTTCTTT,CASKSWQMNTEAFF
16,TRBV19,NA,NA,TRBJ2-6,TGTGCCAGTAGTATCGAAGGGGGTTCTGGGGCCAACGTCCTGACTTTC,CASSIEGGSGANVLTF
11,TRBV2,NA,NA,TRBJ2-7,TGTGCCAGCAGTGTGCTGTACGAGCAGTACTTC,CASSVLYEQYF
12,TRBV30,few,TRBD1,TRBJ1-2,TGTGCCTGGAGTATGGGACAGAGCGGCTACACCTTC,CAWSMGQSGYTF
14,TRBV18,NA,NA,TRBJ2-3,TGTGCCAGCTCACCAGGGGCCGGCACAGATACGCAGTATTTT,CASSPGAGTDTQYF
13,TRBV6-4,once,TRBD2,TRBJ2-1,TGTGCCAACTGGACTAGCGACTACAATGAGCAGTTCTTC,CANWTSDYNEQFF
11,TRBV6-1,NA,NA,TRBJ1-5,TGTGCCAGCAGTGAATTTCAGCCCCAGCATTTT,CASSEFQPQHF
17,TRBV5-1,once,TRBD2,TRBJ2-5,TGCGCCAGCAGCTTGGGGAAGACTAGCGGGGTGCAAGAGACCCAGTACTTC,CASSLGKTSGVQETQYF
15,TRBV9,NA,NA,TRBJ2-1,TGTGCCAGCAGCGTAGCTCGGACCGGCATGGGAGAGCAGTTCTTC,CASSVARTGMGEQFF
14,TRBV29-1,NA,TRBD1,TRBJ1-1,TGCAGCGTCGACCAAAGACAGGGACGCGCTGAAGCTTTCTTT,CSVDQRQGRAEAFF
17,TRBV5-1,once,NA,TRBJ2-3,TGCGCCAGCAGCTCAAAACCGGGACAACCTTCTCGAGATACGCAGTATTTT,CASSSKPGQPSRDTQYF
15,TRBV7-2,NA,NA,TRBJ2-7,TGTGCCAGCAGCTTCACCAGGGGTAGTCCGTACGAGCAGTACTTC,CASSFTRGSPYEQYF
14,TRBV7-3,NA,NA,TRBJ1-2,TGTGCCAGCAGCTTAACCGACGGAAATGGTGGCTACACCTTC,CASSLTDGNGGYTF
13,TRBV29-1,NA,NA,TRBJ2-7,TGCAGCGTTCAGCCGACCGCCGCCTACGAGCAGTACTTC,CSVQPTAAYEQYF
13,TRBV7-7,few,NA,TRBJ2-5,TGTGCTAGCAGCTTAGCGGTTTTTGAGACCCAGTACTTC,CASSLAVFETQYF
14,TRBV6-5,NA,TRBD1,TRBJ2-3,TGTGCCAGCAGTCCGGGACAGGGCTTAGATACGCAGTATTTT,CASSPGQGLDTQYF
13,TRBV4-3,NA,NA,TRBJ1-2,TGCGCCAGCAGCCAAGATACCTCCTATGGCTACACCTTC,CASSQDTSYGYTF
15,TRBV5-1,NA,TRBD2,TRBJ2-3,TGCGCCAGCAGCTTTAGCGGGGGGGCAACAGATACGCAGTATTTT,CASSFSGGATDTQYF
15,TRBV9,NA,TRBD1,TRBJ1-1,TGTGCCAGCAGCAGACGGACAGGGAGTAACACTGAAGCTTTCTTT,CASSRRTGSNTEAFF
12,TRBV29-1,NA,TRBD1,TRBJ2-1,TGCAGCGGACGGACAGGCTACAATGAGCAGTTCTTC,CSGRTGYNEQFF
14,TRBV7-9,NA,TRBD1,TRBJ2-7,TGTGCCAGCAGCCGTGACAGGGTCCCCTACGAGCAGTACTTC,CASSRDRVPYEQYF
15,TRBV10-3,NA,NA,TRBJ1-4,TGTGCCATCAGGAGGGACACTAGATCTAATGAAAAACTGTTTTTT,CAIRRDTRSNEKLFF
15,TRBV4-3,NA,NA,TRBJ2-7,TGCGCCAGCAGCCACCTCTCAGGTCGTGACTACGAGCAGTACTTC,CASSHLSGRDYEQYF
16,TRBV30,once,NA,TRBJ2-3,TGTGCCTGGAGAGCCCGCCGAGGTATCGGCACAGATACGCAGTATTTT,CAWRARRGIGTDTQYF
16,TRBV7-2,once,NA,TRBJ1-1,TGTGCCAGCAGCCCTTTCTCGGGACACCTGAACACTGAAGCTTTCTTT,CASSPFSGHLNTEAFF
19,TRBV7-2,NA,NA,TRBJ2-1,TGTGCCAGCAGCGTGGACCGAACGGGCGCATTGAGCTCCTACAATGAGCAGTTCTTC,CASSVDRTGALSSYNEQFF
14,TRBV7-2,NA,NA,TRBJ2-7,TGTGCCAGCAGCGGGGGACATTACTCCTACGAGCAGTACTTC,CASSGGHYSYEQYF